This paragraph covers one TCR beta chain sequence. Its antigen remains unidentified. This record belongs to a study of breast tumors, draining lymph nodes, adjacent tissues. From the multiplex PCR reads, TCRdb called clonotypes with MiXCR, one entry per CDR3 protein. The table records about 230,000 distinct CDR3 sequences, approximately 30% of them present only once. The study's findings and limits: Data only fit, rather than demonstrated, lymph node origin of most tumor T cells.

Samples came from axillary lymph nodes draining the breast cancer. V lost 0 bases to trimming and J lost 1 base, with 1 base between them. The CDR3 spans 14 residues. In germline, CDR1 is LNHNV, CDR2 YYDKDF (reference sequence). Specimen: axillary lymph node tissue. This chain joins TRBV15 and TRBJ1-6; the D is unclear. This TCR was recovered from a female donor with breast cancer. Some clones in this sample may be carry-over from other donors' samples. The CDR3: CATSRDSYNSPLHF. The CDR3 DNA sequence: TGTGCCACCAGCAGAGATTCCTATAATTCACCCCTCCACTTT.